Below are 8 T cell receptor beta chains sequenced from a single sample in a study of CD8+ T cells in alopecia areata. Sample treatment: oral pan-JAK inhibitor, 5-10 mg twice daily. Once RNA had been extracted, it was reverse transcribed into cDNA to act as the sequencing template. Profiled with immunoSEQ multiplex PCR; TCRdb holds only in-frame clones, not every one. The sample holds some 200,000 clones, roughly three fifths seen once. The sequencing used CD4+ T cells sorted from blood, collected at week 4, from a patient treated with tofacitinib. The receptors stem from a human donor with alopecia areata.

The table lists this clone with a few counts. In DNA, the CDR3 is TGTGCCAGCAGTTACGGGGAGCGGACACCCCTCCACTTT. It encodes CASSYGERTPLHF. This chain joins TRBV6-5 and TRBJ1-6; D ambiguous. Trimming removed 2 bases from V and 11 bases from J, with 10 bases in between. The germline CDR1 and CDR2 sequences are MNHEY and SVGAGI. The CDR3 has 13 residues.

This chain joins TRBV19 and TRBJ1-5; a possible D gene is TRBD1 (5 bases). The CDR3 is made up of 20 amino acids. Germline assignment: CDR1 LNHDA and CDR2 SQIVND (reference sequence). The ends were cut back, 5 bases at V and 4 bases at J, with 30 bases in the middle. CDR3 nucleotide sequence: TGTGCCAGTAGTTATTGGAAGGAGTACAGGACCGGCGCCCCAAATCAGCCCCAGCATTTT. It specifies CASSYWKEYRTGAPNQPQHF.

The chain uses TRBV30 and TRBJ1-5; perhaps TRBD1 as D (5 bases). The germline V gene has CDR1 GTSNPN and CDR2 SVGIG (reference sequence). CDR3 length equals 14 residues. V gave up 5 bases and J gave up 3 bases, with 14 bases separating them. CDR3 sequence: CAWSGGGPNQPQHF. The CDR3 nucleotides read TGTGCCTGGTCGGGGGGAGGCCCCAATCAGCCCCAGCATTTT. Drawing the rest from reference TRBV30 and TRBJ1-5, the complete variable domain is SQTIHQWPATLVQPVGSPLSLECTVEGTSNPNLYWYRQAAGRGLQLLFYSVGIGQISSEVPQNLSASRPQDRQFILSSKKLLLSDSGFYLCAWSGGGPNQPQHFGDGTRLSIL.

The chain carries TRBV27 and TRBJ1-5, with 8 nucleotides matching TRBD1. The V segment lost 3 bases and the J segment 6 bases; nucleotides outside the gene matches: 7. Germline V lookup: CDR1 MNHEY, CDR2 SMNVEV (reference sequence). The CDR3 consists of 15 residues. CDR3 in DNA: TGTGCCAGCAGTTTGAGGAGTACAGGGGGTCAGCCCCAGCATTTT. Its protein product is CASSLRSTGGQPQHF.

This clone was seen a single time. CDR3 amino acids: CASSLVQGADTGELFF. The CDR3 DNA sequence: TGCGCCAGCAGCTTGGTTCAGGGGGCCGACACCGGGGAGCTGTTTTTT. This sequence joins TRBV5-1 and TRBJ2-2; 8 nucleotides match TRBD1. This CDR3 contains 16 residues. Trimming at V came to 0 bases and at J to 3 bases, leaving 4 bases not matched to a gene. Germline loops: CDR1 SGHRS, CDR2 YFSETQ.

The chain uses TRBV27 and TRBJ1-2; possible D gene TRBD1, 5 bases. The germline gives CDR1 MNHEY, CDR2 SMNVEV (reference sequence). V was shortened by 7 bases and J by 4 bases, with 16 bases between the two germline ends. This CDR3 has 14 residues. The CDR3 DNA reads as TGTGCCAGCACCCTTCGGGCAGGGACCTATGGCTACACCTTC. This translates into CASTLRAGTYGYTF.

The rearrangement links TRBV29-1 to TRBJ2-5; 7 bases match TRBD2. Looked up from germline, CDR1 is SQVTM and CDR2 is ANQGSEA. The CDR3 extends over 15 amino acids. Trimming cost V 7 bases and J 2 bases; bases outside gene matches: 13. The CDR3 sequence is CSAASWRGSQETQYF. The DNA of the CDR3 is TGCAGCGCCGCCAGCTGGCGGGGGAGTCAAGAGACCCAGTACTTC.

The chain recombines TRBV5-1 with TRBJ2-3, with D possibly being TRBD2 (5 bases). The CDR3 is 14 residues long. Germline-derived CDR1 and CDR2 are SGHRS and YFSETQ. The V and J ends lost 0 bases and 5 bases respectively, with 10 bases between them. The CDR3 DNA sequence: TGCGCCAGCAGCTTGGCGGCTAGCTTAGATACGCAGTATTTT. It encodes CASSLAASLDTQYF.